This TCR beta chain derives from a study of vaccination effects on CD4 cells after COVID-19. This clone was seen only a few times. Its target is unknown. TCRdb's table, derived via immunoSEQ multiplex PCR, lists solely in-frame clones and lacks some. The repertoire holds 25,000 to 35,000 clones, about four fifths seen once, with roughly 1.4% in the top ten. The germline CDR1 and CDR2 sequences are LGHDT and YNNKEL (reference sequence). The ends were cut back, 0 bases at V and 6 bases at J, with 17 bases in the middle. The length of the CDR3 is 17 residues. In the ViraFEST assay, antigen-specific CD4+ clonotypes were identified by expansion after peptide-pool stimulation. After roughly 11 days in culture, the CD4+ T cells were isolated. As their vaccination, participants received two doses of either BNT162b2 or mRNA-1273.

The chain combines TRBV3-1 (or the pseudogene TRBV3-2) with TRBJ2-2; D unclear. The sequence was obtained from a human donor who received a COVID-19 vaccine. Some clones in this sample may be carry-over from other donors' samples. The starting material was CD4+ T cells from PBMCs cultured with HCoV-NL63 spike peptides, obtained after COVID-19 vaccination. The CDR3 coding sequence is TGTGCCAGCAGCCAAGATCGGTATAGCATTGGTTCCGGGGAGCTGTTTTTT. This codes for CASSQDRYSIGSGELFF.